This T cell receptor beta chain was captured by sequencing in a study of T cells in Graves' hyperthyroidism and ophthalmopathy. In the study overall: Blood was drawn when the patient was first diagnosed and still untreated.

This clonotype was seen a few times. Its specificity is not known. Amplification targeted TCR beta CDR3 regions from RNA transcripts. The HTBI set primed first-round TCR CDR3 RT-PCR. TCRdb re-called the multiplex PCR reads with MiXCR, one entry per CDR3 protein. The table has around 400,000 distinct CDR3 sequences, about 12% seen once. General study results and limits: Blood also contained most expanded thyroid clonotypes above 0.001.

Trimming shortened V by 3 bases and J by 4 bases, and 5 bases separated the two germline ends. CDR3 length: 11 amino acids. Germline CDR1 reads SGDLS; CDR2 reads YYNGEE. The study enrolled patients aged 18 to 65 with newly diagnosed hyperthyroidism of under 2 months' duration. Uncontrolled infection, other autoimmune disease, pregnancy or lactation led to exclusion. The clonotype was recovered from a woman between 18 and 30 years old with Graves' hyperthyroidism. V and J are TRBV9 and TRBJ2-7, with D unresolved. The specimen sequenced was blood. CDR3 sequence: CASSECYEQYF. DNA of the CDR3: TGTGCCAGCAGCGAGTGTTACGAGCAGTACTTC.